The next 28 T cell receptor beta chains were all read from a single sample in a study of Ad26.COV2.S vaccination and SARS-CoV-2 variants. Produced via immunoSEQ multiplex PCR; TCRdb's table is partial and in-frame only. The sample carries 180,000 or so clones, around 85% recorded once. The sample consisted of peripheral blood, taken after recovery from COVID-19. These receptors all stem from a human donor who had recovered from COVID-19.

The CDR3 coding sequence is TGTGCCAGCAGCGCCGATTCCGGGACTAGCGGGAGATGGACGCAGTATTTT. The encoded protein is CASSADSGTSGRWTQYF. V and J are TRBV9 and TRBJ2-3, with 14 nucleotides matching TRBD2. CDR1 is SGDLS, CDR2 YYNGEE, per germline. This CDR3 comprises 17 residues. The junction had 12 bases not matched to a gene; V was cut back by 3 bases and J by 9 bases.

J is TRBJ1-2 and V is TRBV15; no clear D gene. Trimming shortened V by 1 base and J by 4 bases, and 13 bases separated the two germline ends. The CDR3 sequence is 15 residues long. The V gene's germline CDR1 is LNHNV and CDR2 YYDKDF (reference sequence). CDR3: CATSRAPRGVYGYTF. The DNA of the CDR3 is TGTGCCACCAGCAGAGCACCCCGGGGAGTCTATGGCTACACCTTC.

The chain couples TRBV5-1 to TRBJ1-2; D is ambiguous. The ends were cut back, 0 bases at V and 0 bases at J, with 9 bases in the middle. The CDR3 totals 15 residues. Germline loops: CDR1 SGHRS, CDR2 YFSETQ. The CDR3 region is CASSLEGGANYGYTF. The DNA for the CDR3 is TGCGCCAGCAGCTTGGAAGGAGGCGCTAACTATGGCTACACCTTC.

The chain recombines TRBV18 with TRBJ2-3; D is uncertain. The V end was cut by 0 bases, the J end by 6 bases, with 16 bases between. The CDR3 runs 16 residues. CDR1 and CDR2 (germline): KGHSH, LQKENI. CDR3 sequence: CASSPPGGPLGDTQYF. In DNA form, the CDR3 reads TGTGCCAGCTCACCACCGGGTGGGCCCCTGGGGGATACGCAGTATTTT.

On this clone itself: In the same sample, other DNA sequences code for this CDR3. This chain joins TRBV4-2 and TRBJ2-7; a weak D match, TRBD2 (5 bases). The CDR3 has 13 amino acids. Germline V gene lookup returns CDR1 LGHNA and CDR2 YNFKEQ. V was pared by 0 bases and J by 7 bases, with 10 bases between. This CDR3 reads CASSQEVWREQYF. CDR3 in DNA: TGTGCCAGCAGCCAAGAGGTCTGGAGGGAGCAGTACTTC.

CDR3: CASSWTSTDTQYF. Written as DNA, the CDR3 is TGTGCCAGCAGCTGGACCAGCACAGATACGCAGTATTTT. The chain uses TRBV7-2 and TRBJ2-3; D is uncertain. Germline values: CDR1 SGHTA, CDR2 FQGNSA. Trimming cost V 4 bases and J 0 bases, with 5 bases left between them. CDR3 length: 13 residues.

The chain uses TRBV30 and TRBJ1-2; a possible D gene is TRBD1 (5 bases). The ends were cut back, 8 bases at V and 2 bases at J, with 12 bases in the middle. The CDR3 loop spans 12 amino acids. The germline gives CDR1 GTSNPN, CDR2 SVGIG (reference sequence). CDR3 sequence (DNA): TGTGCCCGCCGACAGATCAACTATGGCTACACCTTC. Its translation: CARRQINYGYTF.

The genes are TRBV19 and TRBJ2-1; D remains ambiguous. Trimming took 3 bases from V and 4 from J, leaving 7 bases between them. This CDR3 spans 13 amino acids. Germline V gene data show CDR1 as LNHDA and CDR2 as SQIVND (reference sequence). The CDR3: CASSIPRYNEQFF. The CDR3 bases are TGTGCCAGTAGTATCCCGCGGTACAATGAGCAGTTCTTC.

This chain uses TRBV27 with TRBJ2-5, with 12 bases aligning to TRBD2. The CDR3 is 18 amino acids. The junction had 10 bases not matched to a gene; V was cut back by 5 bases and J by 0 bases. The V gene's germline CDR1 is MNHEY and CDR2 SMNVEV (reference sequence). CDR3 sequence: CASSPWTSGIPYQETQYF. The CDR3 DNA sequence: TGTGCCAGCAGTCCCTGGACTAGCGGGATACCGTACCAAGAGACCCAGTACTTC.

V usage is TRBV27 and J usage is TRBJ1-1; no definite D call. Looked up from germline, CDR1 is MNHEY and CDR2 is SMNVEV (reference sequence). Deletions cut 3 bases from V and 5 bases from J, with 10 bases between. The CDR3 is 13 residues long. CDR3 nucleotides: TGTGCCAGCAGTTTCGCCGGGCTTACTGAAGCTTTCTTT. It codes for CASSFAGLTEAFF.

This chain links TRBV2 with TRBJ1-5; D is unresolved. CDR1 and CDR2 (germline): SNHLY, FYNNEI. V lost 4 bases and J 0 bases, leaving 4 bases between the germline ends. This CDR3 contains 13 residues. Here the CDR3 reads CASSAASNQPQHF. Here the CDR3 DNA reads TGTGCCAGCAGTGCCGCTAGCAATCAGCCCCAGCATTTT.

The V call is TRBV2, the J call TRBJ2-5; 8 bases align to TRBD2. Per germline, CDR1 SNHLY and CDR2 FYNNEI. The CDR3 covers 18 residues. After removal of 4 bases from V and 0 bases from J, the junction contained 13 bases not matched to a gene. In DNA, the CDR3 is TGTGCCAGCAGTGGTTCAAGCGGGAGAGACTTGTACCAAGAGACCCAGTACTTC. Protein: CASSGSSGRDLYQETQYF. Supplemented by reference TRBV2 and TRBJ2-5, the full variable domain reads EPEVTQTPSHQVTQMGQEVILRCVPISNHLYFYWYRQILGQKVEFLVSFYNNEISEKSEIFDDQFSVERPDGSNFTLKIRSTKLEDSAMYFCASSGSSGRDLYQETQYFGPGTRLLVL.

The chain joins TRBV19 to TRBJ2-1, with TRBD2 matching over 13 bases. CDR1 and CDR2 (germline): LNHDA, SQIVND (reference sequence). V trimming: 1 base; J trimming: 9 bases; junction bases outside the gene matches: 6. The CDR3 extends over 16 amino acids. Here the CDR3 reads CASSIVRTSGSGEQFF. As DNA, the CDR3 is TGTGCCAGTAGTATAGTCAGGACTAGCGGGAGTGGTGAGCAGTTCTTC.

The chain uses TRBV5-1 and TRBJ2-1; 11 nucleotides line up with TRBD1. The CDR3 contains 16 residues. V dropped 4 bases and J dropped 0; count of bases not matched to a gene: 3. Germline CDR1 is SGHRS and CDR2 is YFSETQ. The CDR3 reads CASSPGTGGSYNEQFF. DNA for the CDR3: TGCGCCAGCAGCCCAGGGACAGGGGGCTCCTACAATGAGCAGTTCTTC. The full variable domain, with the rest looked up from reference TRBV5-1 and TRBJ2-1, is KAGVTQTPRYLIKTRGQQVTLSCSPISGHRSVSWYQQTPGQGLQFLFEYFSETQRNKGNFPGRFSGRQFSNSRSEMNVSTLELGDSALYLCASSPGTGGSYNEQFFGPGTRLTVL.

V usage is TRBV29-1 and J usage is TRBJ1-1; D remains ambiguous. With 3 bases removed from V and 3 bases from J, the gap between germline ends came to 8 bases. This CDR3 has 12 amino acids. Germline V gives CDR1 SQVTM, CDR2 ANQGSEA. CDR3 sequence: CSVDFGYTEAFF. In DNA, the CDR3 is TGCAGCGTTGATTTTGGATACACTGAAGCTTTCTTT.

This clone has just one count. The DNA of the CDR3 is TGTGCCAGCAGCTTCCGACGGGGGGGCTTTGATACGCAGTATTTT. This gives the protein CASSFRRGGFDTQYF. V usage is TRBV7-3 and J usage is TRBJ2-3, with 8 positions matching TRBD2. The J segment lost 6 bases and the V segment lost 3 bases, leaving 8 bases of the junction unmatched. CDR1 is SGHTA, CDR2 FQGTGA, per germline. CDR3 length equals 15 residues.

There are a few counts of this clone. The V and J genes are TRBV2 and TRBJ1-2; tentatively, D is TRBD1 (5 bases). CDR1 is SNHLY and CDR2 is FYNNEI in the germline V gene. CDR3 length equals 15 residues. The ends were cut back, 9 bases at V and 3 bases at J, with 20 bases in the middle. The CDR3 DNA reads as TGTGCCAGTTCCCGGGCCCAAGGGGAGGACTATGGCTACACCTTC. This gives the protein CASSRAQGEDYGYTF.

This sequence joins TRBV15 and TRBJ2-7; D possibly corresponds to TRBD2 (5 bases). This CDR3 region has 14 residues. Deletions cut 3 bases from V and 0 bases from J, with 9 bases between. Germline V gene data show CDR1 as LNHNV and CDR2 as YYDKDF (reference sequence). The CDR3 protein is CATSSLSGSYEQYF. CDR3 bases: TGTGCCACCAGCAGTTTGAGCGGCTCCTACGAGCAGTACTTC.

This sequence joins TRBV11-2 and TRBJ2-5; 10 bases fit TRBD1. The CDR3 contains 13 residues. Germline values: CDR1 SGHAT, CDR2 FQNNGV. V lost 1 base and J lost 7; bases outside the gene matches: 0. The CDR3 is CASSLGTGGTQYF. The CDR3 coding sequence is TGTGCCAGCAGCTTAGGGACAGGGGGGACCCAGTACTTC.

On this clone: Germline is not matched at one junction end, which may reflect a read error. J is TRBJ1-6 and V is TRBV11-1; D is uncertain. The germline V gene has CDR1 SGHAT and CDR2 FQDESV (reference sequence). CDR3 size: 14 residues. Written as DNA, the CDR3 is TGTGCCGGCAGCAGAACCGGGAACAATTCACCCCTCCACTTT. Amino acids: CAGSRTGNNSPLHF.

The gene calls are TRBV9 and TRBJ2-3; D is perhaps TRBD2 (6 bases). Germline lookup yields CDR1 SGDLS and CDR2 YYNGEE. The ends were cut back, 0 bases at V and 5 bases at J, with 13 bases in the middle. This CDR3 is 15 amino acids long. Here the CDR3 reads CASSVGNSGVDTQYF. CDR3 DNA: TGTGCCAGCAGCGTAGGGAATAGCGGAGTAGATACGCAGTATTTT.

The chain couples TRBV3-1 (or the pseudogene TRBV3-2) to TRBJ1-1, with D hard to call. This CDR3 is 12 amino acids long. Trimming removed 4 bases at V and 5 bases at J, with 8 bases between. CDR1 LGHDT and CDR2 YNNKEL come from the germline V gene (reference sequence). This chain's CDR3 is CASSPSFTEAFF. As DNA, the CDR3 is TGTGCCAGCAGCCCTTCCTTTACTGAAGCTTTCTTT.

CDR3 sequence (DNA): TGCGCCAGCTCGGACGGGGGGAAGCAGTTCTTC. Its translation is CASSDGGKQFF. The rearrangement joins TRBV5-1 to TRBJ2-1, with TRBD2 matching 7 bases. Germline V gene lookup returns CDR1 SGHRS and CDR2 YFSETQ. This CDR3 comprises 11 residues. Trimming removed 7 bases from V and 11 bases from J; junction bases left unmatched: 6.

The gene calls are TRBV12-3 or TRBV12-4 and TRBJ1-2; 7 bases are shared with TRBD1. CDR3 size: 13 residues. Losses at the gene ends were 6 bases for V and 6 bases for J; bases not matched to a gene: 7. DNA for the CDR3: TGTGCCAGCAGCATCAAAGGGGGCGATGGCTACACCTTC. Its translation is CASSIKGGDGYTF.

CDR3 DNA: TGTGCCATCAGTAGGACTAGCGGGAGTGCCTACGAGCAGTACTTC. This gives the protein CAISRTSGSAYEQYF. This rearrangement joins TRBV10-3 to TRBJ2-7, with 13 positions matching TRBD2. The CDR3 length is 15 residues. Trimming removed 5 bases from V and 2 bases from J; junction bases left unmatched: 3. Per the germline V gene, CDR1 is ENHRY and CDR2 is SYGVKD.

The chain combines TRBV7-8 with TRBJ1-5, with no clear D. In germline, CDR1 is SGHVS, CDR2 FQNEAQ. V was shortened by 0 bases and J by 1 base, with 7 bases between the two germline ends. This CDR3 is 15 amino acids long. This CDR3 reads CASSLATTSNQPQHF. The CDR3 bases are TGTGCCAGCAGCTTAGCGACGACGAGCAATCAGCCCCAGCATTTT.

The genes are TRBV19 and TRBJ1-2, with 9 bases that match TRBD1. The CDR3 covers 15 residues. CDR1 and CDR2 (germline): LNHDA, SQIVND (reference sequence). Trimming at V came to 6 bases and at J to 3 bases, leaving 8 bases not matched to a gene. The CDR3 DNA is TGTGCCAGTAGCCCCAACAGGGGGCGAGACTATGGCTACACCTTC. It encodes CASSPNRGRDYGYTF.

The V gene is TRBV6-6, the J gene TRBJ2-7; 12 bases are a match to TRBD1. The CDR3 contains 15 residues. Trimming at V came to 4 bases and at J to 4 bases, leaving 5 bases not matched to a gene. From germline, CDR1 is MNHNY and CDR2 SVGAGI (reference sequence). The CDR3 is CASSWGTGGAYEQYF. In DNA, the CDR3 is TGTGCCAGCAGTTGGGGGACAGGGGGCGCGTACGAGCAGTACTTC.